This is a list of T cell receptor beta chains from one sample in a study of blood T cell repertoires in COVID-19. TCRdb keeps only in-frame clones here, not all; method: immunoSEQ multiplex PCR. The sample holds about 110,000 clones, about 80% seen once. The source material was peripheral blood. The receptors derive from a woman in her seventies with acute or convalescent COVID-19. Both conserved end residues are part of each CDR3. D genes are given only for firm matches. Size is omitted from some rows. Given values are once, few, many or a class for expanded clones.

D,J,size,V,CDR3,DNA
.,TRBJ1-2,.,TRBV6-1,CASSERQDGGYTF,TGTGCCAGCAGTGAACGACAGGACGGTGGCTACACCTTC
.,TRBJ2-2,.,TRBV7-9,CASSLAQGLTLNTGELFF,TGTGCCAGCAGCTTAGCGCAGGGTCTGACACTGAACACCGGGGAGCTGTTTTTT
TRBD1,TRBJ1-1,.,TRBV7-9,CASSSGGPTEAFF,TGTGCCAGCAGTTCAGGGGGTCCCACTGAAGCTTTCTTT
.,TRBJ2-3,.,TRBV7-9,CASSYSYREDTQYF,TGTGCCAGCAGCTATAGCTACAGGGAAGATACGCAGTATTTT
TRBD1,TRBJ1-1,.,TRBV19,CAVRGDTEAFF,TGTGCCGTCAGGGGGGATACTGAAGCTTTCTTT
.,TRBJ1-5,.,TRBV28,CASIGQYNQPQHF,TGTGCCAGCATTGGGCAGTACAATCAGCCCCAGCATTTT
TRBD2,TRBJ2-1,.,TRBV29-1,CSVEGLAAEQFF,TGCAGCGTTGAGGGACTAGCGGCTGAGCAGTTCTTC
.,TRBJ2-1,.,TRBV18,CASSPLGGGSYNEQFF,TGTGCCAGCTCACCACTGGGGGGAGGCTCCTACAATGAGCAGTTCTTC
TRBD1,TRBJ2-7,.,TRBV28,CASSTGTGPYEQYF,TGTGCCAGCAGTACCGGGACAGGGCCCTACGAGCAGTACTTC
TRBD1,TRBJ1-1,.,TRBV5-6,CASSLKTGRNTEAFF,TGTGCCAGCAGCTTGAAGACAGGGAGGAACACTGAAGCTTTCTTT
.,TRBJ2-3,.,TRBV28,CASSLLPSGWGTDTQYF,TGTGCCAGCAGTTTACTCCCCTCGGGTTGGGGCACAGATACGCAGTATTTT
TRBD2,TRBJ2-7,few,TRBV30,CAWSYRGRDRYEQYF,TGTGCCTGGAGTTACCGAGGGAGGGATCGGTACGAGCAGTACTTC
.,TRBJ1-3,.,TRBV9,CASSVDEAYFSGNTIYF,TGTGCCAGCAGCGTAGATGAGGCCTATTTCTCTGGAAACACCATATATTTT
TRBD2,TRBJ2-2,.,TRBV7-6,CASSPIGAGGTGELFF,TGTGCCAGCAGCCCGATTGGGGCGGGAGGTACCGGGGAGCTGTTTTTT
.,TRBJ2-1,.,TRBV6-4,CATSSYNEQFF,TGTGCGACAAGCTCCTACAATGAGCAGTTCTTC
TRBD2,TRBJ2-1,.,TRBV28,CATSSGTSGSSQFF,TGTGCCACGTCCTCCGGGACTAGCGGGAGTTCGCAGTTCTTC
.,TRBJ2-3,.,TRBV19,CASKDGGVGPDTQYF,TGTGCCAGTAAGGATGGCGGGGTGGGGCCAGATACGCAGTATTTT
.,TRBJ1-4,.,TRBV28,CASSFSRLANEKLFF,TGTGCCAGCAGTTTTTCCAGGCTGGCTAATGAAAAACTGTTTTTT
TRBD1,TRBJ1-1,.,TRBV10-3,CAISNRGLSEAFF,TGTGCCATCAGCAACAGGGGCCTCAGCGAAGCTTTCTTT
.,TRBJ1-2,.,TRBV3-1/TRBV3-2,CASSPSLGRDNYGYTF,TGTGCCAGCAGCCCCTCTTTGGGGCGGGATAACTATGGCTACACCTTC
TRBD1,TRBJ2-7,.,TRBV9,CASSPVRQGWSYEQYF,TGTGCCAGCAGCCCCGTCCGACAGGGATGGTCCTACGAGCAGTACTTC
.,TRBJ1-1,.,TRBV15,CATSRDRGGRLPLTEAFF,TGTGCCACCAGCAGAGATCGGGGCGGGAGACTCCCACTCACTGAAGCTTTCTTT
.,TRBJ1-5,once,TRBV6-1,CASSDSFFRAEYSNQPQHF,TGTGCCAGCAGTGATTCTTTTTTCAGGGCGGAATATAGCAATCAGCCCCAGCATTTT
TRBD2,TRBJ2-2,.,TRBV19,CASFSGRLTGELFF,TGTGCCAGTTTTAGCGGGAGGCTTACCGGGGAGCTGTTTTTT
TRBD1,TRBJ2-3,.,TRBV4-3,CASSQGQGRTDTQYF,TGCGCCAGCAGCCAAGGACAGGGACGGACAGATACGCAGTATTTT
TRBD1,TRBJ1-3,.,TRBV7-9,CASSSDRASGNTIYF,TGTGCCAGCAGCTCAGACAGGGCCTCTGGAAACACCATATATTTT
.,TRBJ1-2,.,TRBV14,CASSQDQAGPYGYTF,TGTGCCAGCAGCCAAGATCAGGCAGGGCCCTATGGCTACACCTTC
.,TRBJ2-7,.,TRBV29-1,CSVAPGKYEQYF,TGCAGCGTTGCCCCGGGGAAATACGAGCAGTACTTC
TRBD2,TRBJ2-1,.,TRBV3-1/TRBV3-2,CASSPRPSGRGNEQFF,TGTGCCAGCAGCCCCAGACCTAGCGGGAGGGGGAATGAGCAGTTCTTC
TRBD2,TRBJ2-1,.,TRBV5-1,CASSLPGLASYNEQFF,TGCGCCAGCAGCTTGCCGGGACTAGCGTCCTACAATGAGCAGTTCTTC
TRBD1,TRBJ1-1,.,TRBV29-1,CSALGQGAINTEAFF,TGCAGCGCCCTAGGACAGGGGGCGATAAACACTGAAGCTTTCTTT
TRBD1,TRBJ2-7,.,TRBV6-5,CASKATGGYHEQYF,TGTGCCAGCAAGGCGACAGGGGGATACCACGAGCAGTACTTC
.,TRBJ2-2,.,TRBV5-4,CASSRTSLNTGELFF,TGTGCCAGCAGCCGGACTTCATTAAACACCGGGGAGCTGTTTTTT
TRBD1,TRBJ1-5,.,TRBV30,CAWGQGGYQPQHF,TGTGCCTGGGGACAGGGGGGCTATCAGCCCCAGCATTTT
TRBD1,TRBJ2-7,.,TRBV5-1,CASSLRGGPFVEQYF,TGCGCCAGCAGCTTGAGAGGGGGCCCGTTTGTCGAGCAGTACTTC
TRBD1,TRBJ1-2,.,TRBV30,CAWAPGRGNGYTF,TGTGCCTGGGCCCCCGGCAGGGGGAATGGCTACACCTTC
.,TRBJ2-3,.,TRBV14,CASSRLARGADTQYF,TGTGCCAGCAGTCGACTAGCAAGGGGGGCGGATACGCAGTATTTT
TRBD2,TRBJ2-3,.,TRBV4-2,CASSQDAGATSGGAIDTQYF,TGTGCCAGCAGCCAAGATGCGGGGGCGACTAGCGGGGGGGCCATAGATACGCAGTATTTT
.,TRBJ1-2,.,TRBV29-1,CSSEDLYGYTF,TGCAGCTCAGAGGATCTCTATGGCTACACCTTC
TRBD1,TRBJ1-6,.,TRBV6-1,CASSEGVGTGYSPLHF,TGTGCCAGCAGTGAAGGGGTCGGGACAGGCTATTCACCCCTCCACTTT
TRBD2,TRBJ2-4,.,TRBV7-9,CASSLAGAGGSIQYF,TGTGCCAGCAGCTTAGCCGGAGCAGGCGGGAGCATTCAGTACTTC
.,TRBJ2-5,.,TRBV9,CASSVVDSQETQYF,TGTGCCAGCAGCGTAGTTGACAGTCAAGAGACCCAGTACTTC
.,TRBJ1-3,few,TRBV28,CASRWRRGNTIYF,TGTGCCAGCAGGTGGAGGAGAGGAAACACCATATATTTT
TRBD1,TRBJ2-3,once,TRBV7-3,CASSPGTGGQQYF,TGTGCCAGCAGCCCGGGGACAGGGGGACAGCAGTATTTT
TRBD1,TRBJ1-1,.,TRBV3-1/TRBV3-2,CASSTRTGNTEAFF,TGTGCCAGCAGCACTCGGACAGGTAACACTGAAGCTTTCTTT
.,TRBJ1-5,.,TRBV28,CASTPYRNNQPQHF,TGTGCCAGCACTCCGTACAGAAACAATCAGCCCCAGCATTTT
.,TRBJ1-1,.,TRBV11-3,CASSQGQNTEAFF,TGTGCCAGCAGCCAGGGACAGAACACTGAAGCTTTCTTT
.,TRBJ1-1,.,TRBV6-2/TRBV6-3,CASSYRVETEAFF,TGTGCCAGCAGTTACCGGGTTGAGACTGAAGCTTTCTTT
.,TRBJ2-3,once,TRBV19,CASSRLVYSDTQYF,TGTGCCAGTAGTAGACTGGTCTACTCAGATACGCAGTATTTT
TRBD1,TRBJ2-7,.,TRBV5-8,CASSSQGARGLINEQYF,TGTGCCAGCAGCTCTCAGGGGGCGCGGGGTCTTATCAACGAGCAGTACTTC